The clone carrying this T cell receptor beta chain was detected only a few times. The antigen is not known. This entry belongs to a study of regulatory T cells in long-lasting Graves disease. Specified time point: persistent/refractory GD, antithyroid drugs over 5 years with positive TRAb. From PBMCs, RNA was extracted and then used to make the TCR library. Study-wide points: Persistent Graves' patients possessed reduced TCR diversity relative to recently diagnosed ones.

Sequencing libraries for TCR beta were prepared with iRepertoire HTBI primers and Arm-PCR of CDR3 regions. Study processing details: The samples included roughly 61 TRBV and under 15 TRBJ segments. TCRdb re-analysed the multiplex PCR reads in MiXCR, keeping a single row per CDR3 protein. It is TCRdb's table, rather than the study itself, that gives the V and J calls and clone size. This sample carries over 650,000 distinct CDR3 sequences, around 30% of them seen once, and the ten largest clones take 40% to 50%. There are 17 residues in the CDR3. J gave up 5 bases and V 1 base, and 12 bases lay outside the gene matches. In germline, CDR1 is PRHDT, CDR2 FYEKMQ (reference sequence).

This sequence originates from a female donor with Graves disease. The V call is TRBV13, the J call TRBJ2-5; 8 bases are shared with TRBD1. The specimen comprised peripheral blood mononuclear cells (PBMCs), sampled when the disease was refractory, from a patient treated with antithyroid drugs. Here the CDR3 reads CASSLAVLTGVGETQYF. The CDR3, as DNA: TGTGCCAGCAGCTTAGCTGTGTTGACAGGGGTGGGGGAGACCCAGTACTTC.